The 32 T cell receptor beta chains below were found in one sample sequenced in a study of breast tumors, draining lymph nodes, adjacent tissues. Breast cancer patients provided tissue from their axillary draining lymph nodes. TCRdb ran MiXCR on the multiplex PCR reads and lists one entry per CDR3 protein. The repertoire holds 200,000 or so distinct CDR3 sequences, with roughly 31% as singletons. Sequencing was performed on axillary lymph node tissue. These receptors all stem from a female donor with breast cancer. Some clones in this sample may be carry-over from other donors' samples.

This clonotype came up many times. The chain uses TRBV7-2 and TRBJ1-3; D gene unclear. V was shortened by 1 base and J by 2 bases, with 6 bases between the two germline ends. In germline, CDR1 is SGHTA, CDR2 FQGNSA. This CDR3 comprises 14 residues. The DNA of the CDR3 is TGTGCCAGCAGCTTAGTTAGGGCTGGAAACACCATATATTTT. Translating it yields CASSLVRAGNTIYF.

Worth noting for this clonotype: A single base separates this from a much larger clone, so it may be a read error. The chain couples TRBV5-5 to TRBJ2-3, with D perhaps matching TRBD1 (6 bases). The CDR3 contains 15 residues. Germline V gene data show CDR1 as SGHKS and CDR2 as YYEKEE (reference sequence). CDR3 bases: TGTGCCAGCAGTCGCCAGGGGCAACGCACAGATGCGCAGTATTTT. It specifies CASSRQGQRTDAQYF.

The sample holds one count of this clonotype. A much larger clone lies one base from this, so it may be a read error. The chain is built from TRBV5-8 and TRBJ1-2, with 12 bases aligning to TRBD1. The CDR3 has 17 amino acids. Per germline, CDR1 SGHTS and CDR2 YDEGEE. Unmatched junction bases numbered 13, after V lost 9 bases and J lost 1 base. The CDR3 region is CANTSGTGGAGNYGYTF. CDR3 bases: TGTGCCAACACCTCCGGGACAGGGGGCGCGGGTAACTATGGCTACACCTTC.

This clonotype was recorded many times. The chain is built from TRBV30 and TRBJ2-1; D may match TRBD1 or TRBD2 (6 bases each). CDR3 length equals 13 residues. Between the trimmed V and J ends, which lost 0 bases and 6 bases, there was a span of 9 bases. The V gene's germline CDR1 is GTSNPN and CDR2 SVGIG (reference sequence). CDR3 residues: CAWSVTGANEQFF. The CDR3 nucleotides read TGTGCCTGGAGTGTAACGGGGGCCAATGAGCAGTTCTTC.

This clonotype was observed at least ten times. The gene calls are TRBV19 and TRBJ1-4; no definite D call. In germline, CDR1 is LNHDA, CDR2 SQIVND (reference sequence). V was clipped by 3 bases and J by 11 bases, with 16 bases between them. The CDR3 covers 14 residues. In nucleotides, the CDR3 is TGTGCCAGTAGTATCGGTGCCCTACGGGATAAACTGTTTTTT. This translates into CASSIGALRDKLFF.

This clonotype was counted between two and nine times. A much larger clonotype is one base distant, so this may be a read error. No DNA is shown, since the ends of the CDR3 on it are uncertain; the CDR3 is the one TCRdb lists. The chain couples TRBV9 to TRBJ2-1; TRBD1, the table's D call, was not compared with the DNA. With termini counted, the CDR3 has 15 amino acids. Germline V gene lookup returns CDR1 SGDLS and CDR2 YYNGEE. The CDR3 spells CASSVSWGSGNEPFF.

This clonotype has a count of ten or more. V gene TRBV7-3 combines with J gene TRBJ2-3, with TRBD2 matching over 9 bases. J gave up 5 bases and V 2 bases, and 11 bases lay outside the gene matches. CDR1 and CDR2 from the germline V gene are SGHTA and FQGTGA. The CDR3 has 17 amino acids. The CDR3 region has the DNA TGTGCCAGCAGCTTATTAGCAGCGGGGGGTGAAAAAGATACGCAGTATTTT. Protein: CASSLLAAGGEKDTQYF.

The rearrangement joins TRBV11-2 to TRBJ2-5, with 9 bases matching TRBD2. V lost 5 bases, J lost 2 bases, and 15 bases stayed unmatched. The germline V gene has CDR1 SGHAT and CDR2 FQNNGV. This CDR3 region has 18 residues. In DNA, the CDR3 is TGTGCCAGCAGCATTGACGGGAGTGGGCTAGCGGGACAAGAGACCCAGTACTTC. Translated: CASSIDGSGLAGQETQYF. Looking up the rest from reference TRBV11-2 and TRBJ2-5 gives the full variable domain: EAGVAQSPRYKIIEKRQSVAFWCNPISGHATLYWYQQILGQGPKLLIQFQNNGVVDDSQLPKDRFSAERLKGVDSTLKIQPAKLEDSAVYLCASSIDGSGLAGQETQYFGPGTRLLVL.

The gene calls are TRBV4-2 and TRBJ1-1; 8 nucleotides match TRBD1. V lost 0 bases and J lost 4; bases outside the gene matches: 4. The germline V gene encodes CDR1 LGHNA and CDR2 YNFKEQ. CDR3 length: 15 amino acids. CDR3 residues: CASSQDATGVTEAFF. The CDR3 bases are TGTGCCAGCAGCCAAGATGCGACAGGGGTCACTGAAGCTTTCTTT.

This chain links TRBV20-1 with TRBJ2-6; no reliable D call. Per germline, CDR1 DFQATT and CDR2 SNEGSKA (reference sequence). The V end was cut by 6 bases, the J end by 4 bases, with 16 bases between. The CDR3 spans 15 residues. CDR3 residues: CSALNLAQGANVLTF. CDR3 bases: TGCAGTGCCCTCAATCTCGCGCAGGGGGCCAACGTCCTGACTTTC.

This clonotype showed up many times. A read error may explain this, as a much larger clone is one base away. The CDR3 spells CSADRQKETPYF. As DNA, the CDR3 is TGCAGTGCCGACAGGCAGAAAGAGACCCCGTACTTC. The chain joins TRBV20-1 to TRBJ2-5; TRBD1 is a possible D gene (6 bases). The CDR3 has 12 residues. From germline, CDR1 is DFQATT and CDR2 SNEGSKA (reference sequence).

This clonotype was counted ten times or more. The chain is built from TRBV5-6 and TRBJ1-5, with 8 bases aligning to TRBD1. The germline V gene has CDR1 SGHDT and CDR2 YYEEEE. With V trimmed by 3 bases and J by 3 bases, 17 bases remained unmatched. The CDR3 spans 19 residues. This CDR3 reads CASSSSRGEGQVLNQPQHF. Here the CDR3 DNA reads TGTGCCAGCAGCTCCAGCAGAGGGGAGGGACAGGTCCTCAATCAGCCCCAGCATTTT.

As regards this clonotype: A much larger clonotype is one base distant, so this may be a read error. Likely a read error: the CDR3 ends without its conserved phenylalanine or tryptophan. V is TRBV9 and J is TRBJ1-2, with D maybe TRBD1 (5 bases). CDR3 length equals 13 residues. The V gene lost 3 bases and the J gene lost 5 bases, with 11 bases spanning the gap. Germline CDR1 SGDLS, CDR2 YYNGEE. The CDR3 protein is CASSAGTGYGYTS. Here the CDR3 DNA reads TGTGCCAGCAGCGCCGGGACGGGGTATGGCTACACCTCC.

This clonotype was seen ten or more times. The gene calls are TRBV6-5 and TRBJ1-6; D unclear. Germline V gives CDR1 MNHEY, CDR2 SVGAGI. CDR3 length equals 14 residues. V was cut by 3 bases and J by 9 bases, with 12 bases left in between. The CDR3 region has the DNA TGTGCCAGCAGTTATGGTCGGAGAGGTTCACCCCTCCACTTT. This encodes CASSYGRRGSPLHF.

This clonotype showed up many times. The J gene is TRBJ1-4, the V gene TRBV6-6; 11 bases map to TRBD1. Germline CDR1 MNHNY, CDR2 SVGAGI (reference sequence). J gave up 8 bases and V 5 bases, and 7 bases lay outside the gene matches. CDR3 size: 15 residues. This CDR3 is CASSRRGTGGEKLFF. The CDR3 DNA reads as TGTGCCAGCAGTCGACGGGGGACAGGGGGGGAAAAACTGTTTTTT.

This chain uses TRBV20-1 with TRBJ2-1, with TRBD1 matching over 9 bases. With 6 bases clipped from V and 12 bases from J, the junction kept 9 bases outside the gene matches. Germline-derived CDR1 and CDR2 are DFQATT and SNEGSKA (reference sequence). CDR3 length equals 12 residues. The CDR3 sequence: CSANQMDRGQFF. The CDR3 DNA reads TGCAGTGCCAACCAGATGGACAGGGGGCAGTTCTTC.

A remark on this clonotype: This may come from a read error, since a much larger clone is one base off. The chain is built from TRBV6-5 and TRBJ2-3, with D tentatively TRBD1 (6 bases). The germline gives CDR1 MNHEY, CDR2 SVGAGI. CDR3 length equals 14 residues. V was pared by 10 bases and J by 3 bases, with 17 bases between. As DNA, the CDR3 is TGTGCCACCTTCCCCCCCACAGGGACAGATACGCAGTATTTT. This encodes CATFPPTGTDTQYF.

This clonotype was seen only a few times. A much larger clone is a single base away; this may be a read error. This rearrangement joins TRBV15 to TRBJ1-2, with D possibly TRBD1 on 5 matching bases. The CDR3 covers 16 residues. Germline V gene lookup returns CDR1 LNHNV and CDR2 YYDKDF (reference sequence). V gave up 1 base and J gave up 5 bases, with 17 bases separating them. In DNA form, the CDR3 reads TGTGCCACCAGCAGAGCTCGGTCGGGGGACGGGTATGGCTACACCTTC. Amino acid sequence: CATSRARSGDGYGYTF. Complete variable domain (other parts from reference TRBV15 and TRBJ1-2): DAMVIQNPRYQVTQFGKPVTLSCSQTLNHNVMYWYQQKSSQAPKLLFHYYDKDFNNEADTPDNFQSRRPNTSFCFLDIRSPGLGDTAMYLCATSRARSGDGYGYTFGSGTRLTVV.

This clonotype was seen a handful of times. The chain uses TRBV5-1 and TRBJ1-1; D call uncertain. V gave up 1 base and J gave up 2 bases, with 12 bases separating them. Per germline, CDR1 SGHRS and CDR2 YFSETQ. The CDR3 length is 15 residues. This chain's CDR3 is CASSLRSETNTEAFF. The CDR3 nucleotides read TGCGCCAGCAGCTTGAGGAGCGAGACTAACACTGAAGCTTTCTTT.

In its sample, this clonotype was seen a few times. The rearrangement links TRBV6-1 to TRBJ2-7; a possible D gene is TRBD1 (6 bases). Trimming cost V 7 bases and J 3 bases, with 16 bases left between them. CDR1 is MNHNS, CDR2 SASEGT, per germline. CDR3 length: 14 residues. CDR3 DNA sequence: TGTGCCAGCAAGCCCCAGGGGAGTATCTACGAGCAGTACTTC. Its protein product is CASKPQGSIYEQYF.

This clonotype was seen at least ten times. The CDR3 DNA reads as TGTGCCAGCAGCACAACGGTGGACAGGAGGTCCTACGAGCAGTACTTC. It codes for CASSTTVDRRSYEQYF. This chain connects TRBV7-9 to TRBJ2-7; 7 bases fit TRBD1. Trimming cost V 5 bases and J 1 base; bases outside gene matches: 11. Germline V gene data show CDR1 as SEHNR and CDR2 as FQNEAQ (reference sequence). The CDR3 is made up of 16 amino acids.

This clonotype was seen a handful of times. A read error may be the cause here, since a much bigger clone is one base away. In DNA, the CDR3 is TGTGCCAGTAGTATTGGTCTAGCGGGAGTGAGCTCCTACAATGAGCCGTTCTTC. It codes for CASSIGLAGVSSYNEPFF. V and J are TRBV19 and TRBJ2-1; the match to TRBD2 covers 10 bases. The CDR3 has 18 amino acids. Germline lookup yields CDR1 LNHDA and CDR2 SQIVND (reference sequence).

This sequence joins TRBV7-9 and TRBJ1-4, with 7 positions matching TRBD1. With V trimmed by 1 base and J by 4 bases, 9 bases remained unmatched. The CDR3 is 17 amino acids. Germline lookup yields CDR1 SEHNR and CDR2 FQNEAQ (reference sequence). This CDR3 is CASSLESGTVGNEKLFF. CDR3 bases: TGTGCCAGCAGCTTAGAAAGCGGGACAGTAGGTAATGAAAAACTGTTTTTT.

This clonotype was seen at least ten times. The V and J genes are TRBV5-1 and TRBJ2-1; D not resolved. CDR1 and CDR2 from the germline V gene are SGHRS and YFSETQ. Trimming left V 0 bases short and J 8 bases short, with 12 bases between. CDR3 length: 14 residues. The CDR3 spells CASSLAVFMDEQFF. CDR3 in DNA: TGCGCCAGCAGCTTGGCGGTATTTATGGATGAGCAGTTCTTC.

This clonotype was recorded many times. The chain recombines TRBV6-5 with TRBJ1-2; D remains unclear. The CDR3 covers 15 residues. Trimming shortened V by 3 bases and J by 0 bases, and 11 bases separated the two germline ends. The V gene's germline CDR1 is MNHEY and CDR2 SVGAGI. The CDR3 bases are TGTGCCAGCAGTTATGGCGGACGAGCTAACTATGGCTACACCTTC. It yields the protein CASSYGGRANYGYTF.

This clonotype was seen repeatedly, ten times or more. The genes are TRBV20-1 and TRBJ2-3; D possibly corresponds to TRBD1 (6 bases). The germline gives CDR1 DFQATT, CDR2 SNEGSKA (reference sequence). The CDR3 is made up of 18 amino acids. V lost 0 bases, J lost 4 bases, and 23 bases lay in between. This CDR3 is CSARDTGMLVGNSDTQYF. The CDR3 DNA follows: TGCAGTGCTAGAGATACAGGGATGCTTGTTGGTAACTCAGATACGCAGTATTTT.

To note about this clonotype: A much larger clone differs by one base, so this may be a read error. The gene calls are TRBV4-3 and TRBJ2-3; 8 bases align to TRBD2. CDR1 and CDR2 (germline): LGHNA, YSLEER. The CDR3 is 17 amino acids. CDR3 amino acids: CASSHDRGSGITGTQYF. The CDR3 nucleotides read TGCGCCAGCAGCCACGACCGGGGTAGCGGGATCACAGGTACGCAGTATTTT.

This clonotype was detected ten times or more. The chain combines TRBV7-3 with TRBJ2-3, with 7 bases that match TRBD1. Germline assignment: CDR1 SGHTA and CDR2 FQGTGA. CDR3 size: 15 residues. V was pared by 5 bases and J by 5 bases, with 10 bases of the junction left unmatched. DNA of the CDR3: TGTGCCAGCAGCCCACAGGGGACCGTGGGAGATACGCAGTATTTT. It codes for CASSPQGTVGDTQYF.

The V and J genes are TRBV10-3 and TRBJ1-1; 9 bases fit TRBD1. The CDR3 consists of 13 residues. Trimming removed 7 bases from V and 5 bases from J; junction bases left unmatched: 5. Germline V gene data show CDR1 as ENHRY and CDR2 as SYGVKD. The CDR3 here is CAIKGQGETEAFF. The CDR3 nucleotides are TGTGCCATCAAGGGACAGGGCGAAACTGAAGCTTTCTTT.

This clonotype has ten or more counts. The rearrangement joins TRBV20-1 to TRBJ2-2; possible D gene TRBD1, 6 bases. From germline, CDR1 is DFQATT and CDR2 SNEGSKA (reference sequence). The V gene lost 1 base and the J gene lost 6 bases, with 12 bases spanning the gap. This CDR3 has 14 residues. In nucleotides, the CDR3 is TGCAGTGCTAGAGTGAACAGGGTGTCCGGGGAGCTGTTTTTT. Translation: CSARVNRVSGELFF.

This clonotype was detected ten times or more. The chain combines TRBV20-1 with TRBJ1-5; the D is unclear. Trimming removed 6 bases from V and 1 base from J, with 16 bases in between. Germline-derived CDR1 and CDR2 are DFQATT and SNEGSKA (reference sequence). The CDR3 length is 15 residues. The CDR3 loop reads CSAHKGALSNQPQHF. In DNA, the CDR3 is TGCAGTGCCCATAAGGGAGCATTGAGCAATCAGCCCCAGCATTTT.

This clonotype appeared many times. This chain connects TRBV15 to TRBJ2-5, with D tentatively TRBD1 or TRBD2 (5 bases each). Germline V gene lookup returns CDR1 LNHNV and CDR2 YYDKDF (reference sequence). This CDR3 has 17 amino acids. V lost 3 bases to trimming and J lost 1 base, with 18 bases between them. The CDR3 coding sequence is TGTGCCACCAGCAGCCCCTTCTCGGGACGCCGCCAAGAGACCCAGTACTTC. Amino acids: CATSSPFSGRRQETQYF.